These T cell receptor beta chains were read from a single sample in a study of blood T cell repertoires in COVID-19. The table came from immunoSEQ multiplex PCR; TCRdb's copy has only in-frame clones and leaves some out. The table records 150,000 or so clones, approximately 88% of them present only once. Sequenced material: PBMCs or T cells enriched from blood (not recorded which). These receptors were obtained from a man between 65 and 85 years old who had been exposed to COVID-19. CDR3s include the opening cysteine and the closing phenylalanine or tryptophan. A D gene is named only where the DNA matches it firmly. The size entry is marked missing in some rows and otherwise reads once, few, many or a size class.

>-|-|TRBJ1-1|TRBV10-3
TGTGCCATCAGTGATCAGGTGAACACTGAAGCTTTCTTT
CAISDQVNTEAFF
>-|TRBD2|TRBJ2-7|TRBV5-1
TGCGCCAGCAGGGGTGGTGGGCTAGCGGACTCCTACGAGCAGTACTTC
CASRGGGLADSYEQYF
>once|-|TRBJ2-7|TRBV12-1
TGTGCCAGCAGCTTTGAATTTGGTGGGCCCGCCTCCTACGAGCAGTACTTC
CASSFEFGGPASYEQYF
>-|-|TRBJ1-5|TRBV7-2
TGTGCCAGCAGCTTCGGCTCAGGGGTGGGTCAGCCCCAGCATTTT
CASSFGSGVGQPQHF
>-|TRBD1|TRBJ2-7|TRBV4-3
TGCGCCAGCAGCCAAGGACAGGGCCTCTACGAGCAGTACTTC
CASSQGQGLYEQYF
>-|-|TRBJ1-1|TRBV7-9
TGTGCCAGCAGCTTAGTGGGAGTTGGGACTGAAGCTTTCTTT
CASSLVGVGTEAFF
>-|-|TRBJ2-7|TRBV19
TGTGCCAGTAGTACGAGGGCCCGGAACGAGCAGTACTTC
CASSTRARNEQYF
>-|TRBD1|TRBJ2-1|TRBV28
TGTGCCAGCAGTTCCCCCGGGACAGGGAATCACAATGAGCAGTTCTTC
CASSSPGTGNHNEQFF
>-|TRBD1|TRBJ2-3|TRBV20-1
TGCAGTGCTGGACAGGGACCGGGGCAGTATTTT
CSAGQGPGQYF
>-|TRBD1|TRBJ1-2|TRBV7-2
TGTGCCAGCAGCTTATCGTGGACAGGGGGCGGAGCTAACTATGGCTACACCTTC
CASSLSWTGGGANYGYTF
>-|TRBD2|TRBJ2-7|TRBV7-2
TGTGCCAGCAGCTCAGCGGGGCGTTCCGAGCAGTACTTC
CASSSAGRSEQYF
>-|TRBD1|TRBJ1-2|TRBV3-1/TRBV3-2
TGTGCCAGCAGCCAATTAACCGGGACAGGGGCCAACTATGGCTACACCTTC
CASSQLTGTGANYGYTF
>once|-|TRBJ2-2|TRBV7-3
TGTGCCAGCAGGCAGCAGCGGAACACCGGGGAGCTGTTTTTT
CASRQQRNTGELFF
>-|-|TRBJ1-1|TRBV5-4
TGTGCCAGCAGATGGGGGCAGGGTGGCACTGAAGCTTTCTTT
CASRWGQGGTEAFF
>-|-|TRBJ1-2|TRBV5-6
TGTGCCAGCAGCTTGAGATTAGGGGTGGGTGACTATGGCTACACCTTC
CASSLRLGVGDYGYTF
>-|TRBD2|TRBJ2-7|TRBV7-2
TGTGCCAGCAGCTCCATAGCGGGAGGGTTCTACGAGCAGTACTTC
CASSSIAGGFYEQYF
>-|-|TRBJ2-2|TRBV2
TGTGCCAGCAGTCTACAGGGAGGGGGAACCGGGGAGCTGTTTTTT
CASSLQGGGTGELFF
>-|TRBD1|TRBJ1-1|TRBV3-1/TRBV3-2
TGTGCCAGCAGCCTTCTCGGACAGGATGAAGCTTTCTTT
CASSLLGQDEAFF
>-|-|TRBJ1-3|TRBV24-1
TGTGCCACCAGTGGGTCCCAGAACACCATATATTTT
CATSGSQNTIYF
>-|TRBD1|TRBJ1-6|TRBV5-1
TGCGCCAGCAGCGGTAAACAGGGGGTGGCCGGGAATTCACCCCTCCACTTT
CASSGKQGVAGNSPLHF
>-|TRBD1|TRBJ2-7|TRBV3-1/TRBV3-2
TGTGCCAGCTCCAGGGGGACAGCAGGCTACGAGCAGTACTTC
CASSRGTAGYEQYF
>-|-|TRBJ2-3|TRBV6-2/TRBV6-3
TGTGCCAGCAGTACTGACCGGGGTACGCAGTATTTT
CASSTDRGTQYF
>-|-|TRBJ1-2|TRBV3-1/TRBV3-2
TGTGCCAGCAGCCCCCGGGCAGGCAGGGGAAATGGCTACACCTTC
CASSPRAGRGNGYTF
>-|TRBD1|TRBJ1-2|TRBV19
TGTGCCAGTATCGGGACAGGACAATACTATGGCTACACCTTC
CASIGTGQYYGYTF
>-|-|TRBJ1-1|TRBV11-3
TGTGCCAGCAGCCCCCCGGACAGTTATGAAGCTTTCTTT
CASSPPDSYEAFF
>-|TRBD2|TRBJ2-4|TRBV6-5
TGTGCCAGCAGGAGCGGCGGGAGTATGAACATTCAGTACTTC
CASRSGGSMNIQYF
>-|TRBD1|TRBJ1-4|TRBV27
TGTGCCAGCAGCCTAAGACAGGGAGTATTAACTAATGAAAAACTGTTTTTT
CASSLRQGVLTNEKLFF
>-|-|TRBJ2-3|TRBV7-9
TGTGCCAGCAGCGCTTCTAGGGGGGATACGCAGTATTTT
CASSASRGDTQYF
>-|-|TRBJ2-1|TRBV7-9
TGTGCCAGCAGCTTAGCGGGGGGGCGTACTGGCAATGAGCAGTTCTTC
CASSLAGGRTGNEQFF
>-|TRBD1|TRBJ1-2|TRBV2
TGTGCCAGCAGTTCGGACAGGGTTAACTATGGCTACACCTTC
CASSSDRVNYGYTF
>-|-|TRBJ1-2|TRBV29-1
TGCAGCGTTGAAGATAGGGGCTCCTATGGCTACACCTTC
CSVEDRGSYGYTF
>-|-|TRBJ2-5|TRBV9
TGTGCCAGCAGCGTAACGGGGGAGACCCAGTACTTC
CASSVTGETQYF
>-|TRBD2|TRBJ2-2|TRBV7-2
TGTGCCAGCAGCTCTAGAGGGGGACTAGCGGGAGCGATCGGGGAGCTGTTTTTT
CASSSRGGLAGAIGELFF
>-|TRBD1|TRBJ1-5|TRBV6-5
TGTGCCAGCAGAAAGACAGGGTTTAATCAGCCCCAGCATTTT
CASRKTGFNQPQHF
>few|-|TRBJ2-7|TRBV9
TGTGCCAGCAGCCCATTGGGGCAGAGAACCTACGAGCAGTACTTC
CASSPLGQRTYEQYF
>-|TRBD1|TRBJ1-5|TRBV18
TGTGCCAGCTCACCTCCGGGACAGGGGGACAATCAGCCCCAGCATTTT
CASSPPGQGDNQPQHF
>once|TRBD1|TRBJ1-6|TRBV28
TGTGCCAGCAGTTCCGGACAGGCGCGCTATAGGGCCCTCCACTTT
CASSSGQARYRALHF